A single T cell receptor (beta chain) is shown here with its context. Its specificity is not known. Rectal tissue came from one to two pinch biopsies taken at colonoscopy. Ulcerative colitis patients received no immunosuppressive medication before the diagnostic colonoscopy. Samples were sequenced at Survey level, maximum 500,000 reads. Assay: immunoSEQ multiplex PCR; the TCRdb copy retains only in-frame clones and omits some. The table has 30,000 to 40,000 clones, around 80% seen once. The data belong to a study of pediatric ulcerative colitis. Whole-study findings and limits: No controls had the two rectal clonotypes shared by ulcerative colitis patients.

The receptor was isolated from a boy aged 5-17 years with mild ulcerative colitis. Sequencing was carried out using gut tissue.

In DNA, the CDR3 is TGTGCCAGCAGACGGACTAGCTACAATGAGCAGTTCTTC. It encodes CASRRTSYNEQFF. V is TRBV11-2 and J is TRBJ2-1; 7 bases agree with TRBD2. From germline, CDR1 is SGHAT and CDR2 FQNNGV. Trimming cost V 6 bases and J 3 bases; bases outside gene matches: 2. The CDR3 totals 13 residues.